Presented here are 8 T cell receptor beta chains from one specimen sequenced in a study of radiotherapy plus CTLA-4 blockade in lung cancer. Clones were read by immunoSEQ multiplex PCR, and TCRdb kept only the in-frame ones, dropping some. Of about 45,000 clones listed, over 60% are singletons. The source was peripheral blood, collected from a patient treated with radiotherapy plus ipilimumab. The receptor source for this set is a human donor with non-small cell lung cancer who had a partial response to radiotherapy plus ipilimumab.

This clone was detected a few times. The chain uses TRBV13 and TRBJ1-2; TRBD1 matches 9 bases. This CDR3 has 15 amino acids. Losses at the gene ends were 5 bases for V and 5 bases for J; bases not matched to a gene: 9. Germline-derived CDR1 and CDR2 are PRHDT and FYEKMQ (reference sequence). The CDR3 DNA reads TGTGCCAGCAGCCAGGGGACAGGGCGTTATTATGGCTACACCTTC. It encodes CASSQGTGRYYGYTF.

This sequence joins TRBV7-8 and TRBJ2-3, with 8 bases matching TRBD2. This CDR3 has 16 amino acids. J gave up 4 bases and V 5 bases, and 11 bases lay outside the gene matches. CDR1 SGHVS and CDR2 FQNEAQ come from the germline V gene. CDR3 DNA: TGTGCCAGCAGCCCCGCCGGGACGGGGGGGTCAGATACGCAGTATTTT. It codes for CASSPAGTGGSDTQYF. The entire variable domain, with the rest obtained from reference TRBV7-8 and TRBJ2-3, is as follows: GAGVSQSPRYKVAKRGQDVALRCDPISGHVSLFWYQQALGQGPEFLTYFQNEAQLDKSGLPSDRFFAERPEGSVSTLKIQRTQQEDSAVYLCASSPAGTGGSDTQYFGPGTRLTVL.

The rearrangement links TRBV7-9 to TRBJ2-1; TRBD2 matches at 9 bases. In germline, CDR1 is SEHNR, CDR2 FQNEAQ (reference sequence). This CDR3 spans 16 amino acids. V shed 0 bases and J 2 bases; nucleotides not matched to a gene: 2. The CDR3, as DNA: TGTGCCAGCAGCTTAGCCCTAGCGGGAACCTACAATGAGCAGTTCTTC. This translates into CASSLALAGTYNEQFF.

CDR3 nucleotide sequence: TGTGCCAGCAGCTCTGCTAGCGGGAGGAGCACAGATACGCAGTATTTT. This codes for CASSSASGRSTDTQYF. The rearrangement uses TRBV5-4 and TRBJ2-3; 11 nucleotides align to TRBD2. V lost 3 bases and J lost 0; bases outside the gene matches: 3. There are 16 residues in the CDR3. Germline assignment: CDR1 SGHNT and CDR2 YYREEE (reference sequence). The variable domain in full, with the rest retrieved from reference TRBV5-4 and TRBJ2-3, is ETGVTQSPTHLIKTRGQQVTLRCSSQSGHNTVSWYQQALGQGPQFIFQYYREEENGRGNFPPRFSGLQFPNYSSELNVNALELDDSALYLCASSSASGRSTDTQYFGPGTRLTVL.

CDR3 nucleotide sequence: TGTGCCAGCAGCAGGTCCAGCAATGAGCAGTTCTTC. Amino acid sequence: CASSRSSNEQFF. This chain uses TRBV2 with TRBJ2-1; D gene unclear. CDR1 and CDR2 (germline): SNHLY, FYNNEI. Deletions cut 6 bases from V and 6 bases from J, with 9 bases between. CDR3 length: 12 amino acids.

J is TRBJ1-6 and V is TRBV6-5, with a tentative D call TRBD1 (5 bases). The CDR3 is 15 residues long. Germline CDR1 MNHEY, CDR2 SVGAGI. Trimming stripped 0 bases from V and 6 bases from J, with 9 bases between. The CDR3 coding sequence is TGTGCCAGCAGTTACTCGGGGCAGGGTAATTCACCCCTCCACTTT. This codes for CASSYSGQGNSPLHF.

CDR3 amino acids: CASSRPPNGGKLYEQYF. The CDR3 region has the DNA TGTGCCAGCAGCCGACCTCCAAATGGCGGGAAGCTCTACGAGCAGTACTTC. The chain is built from TRBV7-9 and TRBJ2-7; D possibly corresponds to TRBD2 (6 bases). The V gene lost 5 bases and the J gene lost 3 bases, with 23 bases spanning the gap. CDR1 and CDR2 from the germline V gene are SEHNR and FQNEAQ (reference sequence). The CDR3 extends over 17 amino acids.

This chain connects TRBV6-6 to TRBJ1-3, with 7 positions matching TRBD1. The CDR3 sequence is 15 residues long. Germline CDR1 MNHNY, CDR2 SVGAGI (reference sequence). V shed 9 bases, J shed 4 bases, and the junction held 12 bases outside the gene matches. CDR3 DNA sequence: TGTGCCAGTGGGGACAGCGACGTCCCCGGAAACACCATATATTTT. Its protein product is CASGDSDVPGNTIYF.